This entry features one TCR beta chain sequence. Its antigen is still unknown. The data derive from a study of shared clonotypes between healthy human individuals. An assay was performed, and its level was deep. Once extracted for a subset, genomic DNA was divided evenly among several immunoSEQ plates. Only in-frame clones appear in the TCRdb table, and some are missing; sequencing was by immunoSEQ multiplex PCR. The sample yields just over 2,000,000 clones, roughly 94% seen once. Points from the study as a whole: Richness estimates generally favored naive over memory subsets. Non-shared clonotypes had lower generation probabilities than those shared by all four donors.

The CDR3 is made up of 13 amino acids. Trimming left V 1 base short and J 7 bases short, with 11 bases between. Germline CDR1 SGDLS, CDR2 YYNGEE. The chain uses TRBV9 and TRBJ1-1; weak D call: TRBD1 (6 bases). Sequencing was carried out using naive CD4+ T cells sorted from blood. Subset reported: CD45RA+ positively selected. The TCR comes from a man between 18 and 29 years old in good health. CDR3 in amino acids: CASSVTGRGEAFF. CDR3 bases: TGTGCCAGCAGCGTAACAGGGAGAGGTGAAGCTTTCTTT.